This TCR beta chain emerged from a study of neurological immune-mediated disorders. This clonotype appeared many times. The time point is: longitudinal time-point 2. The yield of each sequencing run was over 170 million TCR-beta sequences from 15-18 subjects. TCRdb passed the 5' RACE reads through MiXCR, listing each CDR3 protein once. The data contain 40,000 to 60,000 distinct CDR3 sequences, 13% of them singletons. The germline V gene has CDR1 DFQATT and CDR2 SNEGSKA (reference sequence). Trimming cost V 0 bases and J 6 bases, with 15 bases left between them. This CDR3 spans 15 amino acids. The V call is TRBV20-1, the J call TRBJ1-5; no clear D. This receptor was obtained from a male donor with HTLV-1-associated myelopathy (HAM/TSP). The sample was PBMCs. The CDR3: CSARDLGREGQPQHF. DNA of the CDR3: TGCAGTGCTAGAGATCTCGGGAGGGAGGGTCAGCCCCAGCATTTT.